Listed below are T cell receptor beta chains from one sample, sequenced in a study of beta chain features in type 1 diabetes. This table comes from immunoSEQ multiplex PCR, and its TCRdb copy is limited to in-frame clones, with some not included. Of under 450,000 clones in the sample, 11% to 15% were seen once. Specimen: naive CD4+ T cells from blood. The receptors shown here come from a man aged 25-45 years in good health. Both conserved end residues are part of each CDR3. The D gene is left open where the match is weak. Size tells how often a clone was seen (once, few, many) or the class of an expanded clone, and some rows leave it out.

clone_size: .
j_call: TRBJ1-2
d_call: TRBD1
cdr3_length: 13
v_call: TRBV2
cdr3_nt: TGTGCCAGCCGGACAGGGGGCTTCTATGGCTACACCTTC
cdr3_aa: CASRTGGFYGYTF

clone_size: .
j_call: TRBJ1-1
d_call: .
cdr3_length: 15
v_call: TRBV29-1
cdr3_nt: TGCAGCGTTGAGGCGGGACACTTGATGAACACTGAAGCTTTCTTT
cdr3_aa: CSVEAGHLMNTEAFF

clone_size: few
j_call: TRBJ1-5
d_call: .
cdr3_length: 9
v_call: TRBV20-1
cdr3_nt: TGCAGTGCGGGGTGGCCCCAGCATTTT
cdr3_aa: CSAGWPQHF

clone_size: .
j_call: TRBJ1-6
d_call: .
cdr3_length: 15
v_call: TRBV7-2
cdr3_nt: TGTGCCAGCAGCTTAGTAGGGACGGGGAATTCACCCCTCCACTTT
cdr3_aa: CASSLVGTGNSPLHF

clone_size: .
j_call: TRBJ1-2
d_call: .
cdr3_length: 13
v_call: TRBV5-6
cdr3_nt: TGTGCCAGCAGCGGAGGACAGTTCTATGGCTACACCTTC
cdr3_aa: CASSGGQFYGYTF

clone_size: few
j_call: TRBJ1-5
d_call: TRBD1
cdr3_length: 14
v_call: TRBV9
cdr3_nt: TGTGCCAGCAGCGCACCGGGACAGAATCAGCCCCAGCATTTT
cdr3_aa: CASSAPGQNQPQHF

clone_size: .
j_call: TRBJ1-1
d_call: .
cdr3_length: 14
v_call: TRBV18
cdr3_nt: TGTGCCAGCTCACCCGGAGGGGCGGGCACTGAAGCTTTCTTT
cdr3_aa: CASSPGGAGTEAFF

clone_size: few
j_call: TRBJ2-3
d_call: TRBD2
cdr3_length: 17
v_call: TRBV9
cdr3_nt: TGTGCCAGCAGCGTAGATGCTAGCGGGAGGGGCACAGATACGCAGTATTTT
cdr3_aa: CASSVDASGRGTDTQYF

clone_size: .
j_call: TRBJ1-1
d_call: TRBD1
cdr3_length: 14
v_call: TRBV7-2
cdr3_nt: TGTGCCAGCAGCCCAGACAGGGGTTACACTGAAGCTTTCTTT
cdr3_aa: CASSPDRGYTEAFF

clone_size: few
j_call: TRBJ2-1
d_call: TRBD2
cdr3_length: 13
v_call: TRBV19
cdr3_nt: TGTGCCAGTATTAGCGGGAGGGGTAATGAGCAGTTCTTC
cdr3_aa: CASISGRGNEQFF

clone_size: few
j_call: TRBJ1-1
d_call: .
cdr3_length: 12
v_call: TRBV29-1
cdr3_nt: TGCAGCGTTGAGGGGGTGAACACTGAAGCTTTCTTT
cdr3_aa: CSVEGVNTEAFF

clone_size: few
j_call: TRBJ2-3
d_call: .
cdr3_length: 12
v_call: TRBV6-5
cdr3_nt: TGTGCCAGTCGCGGTGGGTCGAATACGCAGTATTTT
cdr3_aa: CASRGGSNTQYF

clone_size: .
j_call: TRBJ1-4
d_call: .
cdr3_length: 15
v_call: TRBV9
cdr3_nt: TGTGCCAGCAGCGCCGGTGGGACTATATTTGAAAAACTGTTTTTT
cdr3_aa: CASSAGGTIFEKLFF

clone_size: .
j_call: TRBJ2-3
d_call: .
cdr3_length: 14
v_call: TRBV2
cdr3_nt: TGTGCCAGCAGTGACAGGGGTCCCACAGATACGCAGTATTTT
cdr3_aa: CASSDRGPTDTQYF

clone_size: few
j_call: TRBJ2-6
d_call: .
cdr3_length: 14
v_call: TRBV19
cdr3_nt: TGTGCCACCGAAGCGGTGTCTGGGGCCAACGTCCTGACTTTC
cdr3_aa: CATEAVSGANVLTF

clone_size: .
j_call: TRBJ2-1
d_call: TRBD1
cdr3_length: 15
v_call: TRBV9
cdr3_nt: TGTGCCAGCACCACCCAAGGACAGGACTACAATGAGCAGTTCTTC
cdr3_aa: CASTTQGQDYNEQFF

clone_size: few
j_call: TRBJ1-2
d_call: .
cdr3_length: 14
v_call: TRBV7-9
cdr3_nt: TGTGCCAGCAGCTTAGGTAGGCTGAACTATGGCTACACCTTC
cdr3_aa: CASSLGRLNYGYTF

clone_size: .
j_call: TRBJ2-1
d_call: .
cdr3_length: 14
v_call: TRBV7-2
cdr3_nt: TGTGCCAGCAGCTTGGAACCCATGGGCAATGAGCAGTTCTTC
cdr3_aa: CASSLEPMGNEQFF

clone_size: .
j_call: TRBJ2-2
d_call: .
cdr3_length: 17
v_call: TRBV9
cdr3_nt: TGTGCCAGCAGCGTAGGGCATAGCGGCAAGAACACCGGGGAGCTGTTTTTT
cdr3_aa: CASSVGHSGKNTGELFF

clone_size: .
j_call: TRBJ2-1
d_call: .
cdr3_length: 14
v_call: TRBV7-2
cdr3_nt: TGTGCCAGCAGCTACCCCAATCACGTGGGTGAGCAGTTCTTC
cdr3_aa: CASSYPNHVGEQFF

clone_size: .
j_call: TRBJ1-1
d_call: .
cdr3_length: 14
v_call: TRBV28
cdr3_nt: TGTGCCAGCAGTTTATGGGGGACGGCCACTGAAGCTTTCTTT
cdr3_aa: CASSLWGTATEAFF

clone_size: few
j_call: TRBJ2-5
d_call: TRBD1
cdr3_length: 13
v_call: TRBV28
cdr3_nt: TGTGCCAGCAGCCGGACAGGGGTAGAGACCCAGTACTTC
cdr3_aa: CASSRTGVETQYF

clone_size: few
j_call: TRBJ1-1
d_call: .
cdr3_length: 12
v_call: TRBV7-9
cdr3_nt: TGTGCCAGCTCAGGGTTGTACACTGAAGCTTTCTTT
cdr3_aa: CASSGLYTEAFF

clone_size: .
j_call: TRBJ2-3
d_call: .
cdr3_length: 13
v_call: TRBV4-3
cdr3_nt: TGCGCCAGCAGCCAAGAGGGCAGGGTGGCGCAGTATTTT
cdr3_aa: CASSQEGRVAQYF

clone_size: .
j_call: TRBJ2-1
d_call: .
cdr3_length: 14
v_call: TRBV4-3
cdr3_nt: TGCGCCAGCAGCCAAGGCCAGATTACCAATGAGCAGTTCTTC
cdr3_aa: CASSQGQITNEQFF

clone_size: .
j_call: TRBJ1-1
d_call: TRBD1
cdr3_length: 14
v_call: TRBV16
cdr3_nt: TGTGCCAGCAGCCTTGACAGGGGGAACACTGAAGCTTTCTTT
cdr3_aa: CASSLDRGNTEAFF

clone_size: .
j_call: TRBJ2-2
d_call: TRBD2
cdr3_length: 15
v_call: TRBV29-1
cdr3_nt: TGCAGCGTTGAAGGACTAGCGGTGAACACCGGGGAGCTGTTTTTT
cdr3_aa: CSVEGLAVNTGELFF

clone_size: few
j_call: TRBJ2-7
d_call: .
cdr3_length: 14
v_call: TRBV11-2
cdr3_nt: TGTGCCAGCAGCTTAAGCCAGGGATTCTACGAGCAGTACTTC
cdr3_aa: CASSLSQGFYEQYF

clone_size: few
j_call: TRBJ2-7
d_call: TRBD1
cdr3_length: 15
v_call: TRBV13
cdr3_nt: TGTGCCAGCAGCTCCGACAGGGGGCATGGCTACGAGCAGTACTTC
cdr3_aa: CASSSDRGHGYEQYF

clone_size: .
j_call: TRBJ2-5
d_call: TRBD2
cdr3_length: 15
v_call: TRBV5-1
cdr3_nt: TGCGCCAGCAGGCTTTCTAGCGGGCCCCAAGAGACCCAGTACTTC
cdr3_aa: CASRLSSGPQETQYF

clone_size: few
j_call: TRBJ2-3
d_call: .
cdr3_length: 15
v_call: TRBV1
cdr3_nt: TGCACCAGCAGCCAAGAGGAGCGGGAGGCGGGTACGCAGTATTTT
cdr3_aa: CTSSQEEREAGTQYF

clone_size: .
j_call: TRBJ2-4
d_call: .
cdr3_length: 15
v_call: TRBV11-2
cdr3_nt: TGTGCCAGCAGCTCATCCTCCTCGTGGGGTGGCATTCAGTACTTC
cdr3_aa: CASSSSSSWGGIQYF

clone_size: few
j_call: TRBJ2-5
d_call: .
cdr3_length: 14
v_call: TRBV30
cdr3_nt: TGTGCCTGGAGTGTATCAGGGGCGGGTGGGACCCAGTACTTC
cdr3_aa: CAWSVSGAGGTQYF

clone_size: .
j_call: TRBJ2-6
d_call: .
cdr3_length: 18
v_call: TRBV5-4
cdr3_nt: TGTGCCAGCAGCTTGAGGGAGGTTCGGAGCTCTGGGGCCAACGTCCTGACTTTC
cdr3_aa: CASSLREVRSSGANVLTF

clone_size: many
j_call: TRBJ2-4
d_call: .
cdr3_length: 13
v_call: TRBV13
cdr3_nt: TGTGCCAGCAGAGCCGGGGCTCAGGACATTCAGTACTTC
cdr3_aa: CASRAGAQDIQYF

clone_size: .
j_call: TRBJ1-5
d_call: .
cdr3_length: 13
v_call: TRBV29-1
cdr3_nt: TGCAGCGTTAACTGGGGCGTAAATCAGCCCCAGCATTTT
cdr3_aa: CSVNWGVNQPQHF

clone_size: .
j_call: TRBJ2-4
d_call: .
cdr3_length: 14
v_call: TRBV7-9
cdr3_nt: TGTGCCAGCAGCTTAGGGGCGCCACCTAACATTCAGTACTTC
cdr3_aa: CASSLGAPPNIQYF

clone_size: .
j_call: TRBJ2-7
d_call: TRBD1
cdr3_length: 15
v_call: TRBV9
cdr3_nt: TGTGCCAGCAGCGTAGGGGACAGGCCTACCTACGAGCAGTACTTC
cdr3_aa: CASSVGDRPTYEQYF

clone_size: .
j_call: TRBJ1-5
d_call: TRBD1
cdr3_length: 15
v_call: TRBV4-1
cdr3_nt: TGCGCCAGCAGCCAAGGGGGACAGAGAGGTCAGCCCCAGCATTTT
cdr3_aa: CASSQGGQRGQPQHF

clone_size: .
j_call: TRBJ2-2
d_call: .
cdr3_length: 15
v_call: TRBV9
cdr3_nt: TGTGCCAGCAGCGTAGGAGGACTGGACACCGGGGAGCTGTTTTTT
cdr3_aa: CASSVGGLDTGELFF

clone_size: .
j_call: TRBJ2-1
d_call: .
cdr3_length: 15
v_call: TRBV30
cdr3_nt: TGTGCCTGGAGTGGTGGGAGGAATGCTTACAATGAGCAGTTCTTC
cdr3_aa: CAWSGGRNAYNEQFF

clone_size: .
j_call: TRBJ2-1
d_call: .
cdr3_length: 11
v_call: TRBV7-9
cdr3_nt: TGTGCCAGCAGCTTACGGAGTGAGCAGTTCTTC
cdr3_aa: CASSLRSEQFF

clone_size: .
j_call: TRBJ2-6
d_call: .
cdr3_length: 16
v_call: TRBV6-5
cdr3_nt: TGTGCCAGCAGTTACTCCGGCGGGTCTGGGGCCAACGTCCTGACTTTC
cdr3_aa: CASSYSGGSGANVLTF

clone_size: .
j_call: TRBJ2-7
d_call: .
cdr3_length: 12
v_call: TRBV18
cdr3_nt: TGTGCCAGCTCAACCGACGGCTACGAGCAGTACTTC
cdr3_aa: CASSTDGYEQYF

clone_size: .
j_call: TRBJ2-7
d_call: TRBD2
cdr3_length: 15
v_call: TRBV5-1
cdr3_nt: TGCGCCAGCAGCTCCCGAGGTAGCGGGGCCTACGAGCAGTACTTC
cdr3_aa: CASSSRGSGAYEQYF

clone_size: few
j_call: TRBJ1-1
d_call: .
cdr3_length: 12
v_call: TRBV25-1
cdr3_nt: TGTGCCAGCAGTGAATATGGTCGGGGAGCTTTCTTT
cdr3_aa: CASSEYGRGAFF

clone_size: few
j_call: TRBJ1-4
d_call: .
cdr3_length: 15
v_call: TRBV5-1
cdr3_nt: TGCGCCAGCAGCTTGGAAGGGCAGCCCCGGGGGAAACTGTTTTTT
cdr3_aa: CASSLEGQPRGKLFF

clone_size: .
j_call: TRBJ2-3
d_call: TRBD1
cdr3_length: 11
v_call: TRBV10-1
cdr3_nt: TGCGCCAGCAGCGAGGGGGACAGGGAGTATTTT
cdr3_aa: CASSEGDREYF

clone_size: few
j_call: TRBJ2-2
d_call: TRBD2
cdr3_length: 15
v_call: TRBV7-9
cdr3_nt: TGTGCCAGCAGCCCCCTTAGCGGGCCTAACGGGGAGCTGTTTTTT
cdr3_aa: CASSPLSGPNGELFF

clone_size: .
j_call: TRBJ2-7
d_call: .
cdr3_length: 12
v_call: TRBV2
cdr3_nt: TGTGCCAGCACTTGGGTATCCTACGAGCAGTACTTC
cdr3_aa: CASTWVSYEQYF

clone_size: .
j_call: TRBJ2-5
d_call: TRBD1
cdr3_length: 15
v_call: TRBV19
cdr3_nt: TGTGCCAGTAGTCGGGGACAGGCGGGGCAAGAGACCCAGTACTTC
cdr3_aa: CASSRGQAGQETQYF

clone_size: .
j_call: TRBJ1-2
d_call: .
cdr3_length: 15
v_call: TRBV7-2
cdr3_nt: TGTGCCAGCAGCCCAGAGTTCGCGGGGGAGTATGGCTACACCTTC
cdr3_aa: CASSPEFAGEYGYTF

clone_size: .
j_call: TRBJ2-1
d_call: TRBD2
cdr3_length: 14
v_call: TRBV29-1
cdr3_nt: TGCAGCGTGCGGGCGGGAGAGGTGGCAAATGAGCAGTTCTTC
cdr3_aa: CSVRAGEVANEQFF

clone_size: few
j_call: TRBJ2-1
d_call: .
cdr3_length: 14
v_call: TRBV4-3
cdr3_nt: TGCGCCAGCAGCCATACAGGGGAGGGGAATGAGCAGTTCTTC
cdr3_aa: CASSHTGEGNEQFF

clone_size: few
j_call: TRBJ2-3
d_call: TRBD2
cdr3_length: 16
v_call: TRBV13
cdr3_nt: TGTGCCAGCAGCTACCGTAGCGGGAACTCCACAGATACGCAGTATTTT
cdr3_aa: CASSYRSGNSTDTQYF

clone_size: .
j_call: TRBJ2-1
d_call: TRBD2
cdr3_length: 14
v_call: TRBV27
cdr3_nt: TGTGCCAGCAGTTTGCGGGAGGCTTACAATGAGCAGTTCTTC
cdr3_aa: CASSLREAYNEQFF

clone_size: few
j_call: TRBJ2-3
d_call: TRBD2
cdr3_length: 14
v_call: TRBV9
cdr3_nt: TGTGCCAGCAAGAGGCTAGCGGCCACAGATACGCAGTATTTT
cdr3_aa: CASKRLAATDTQYF

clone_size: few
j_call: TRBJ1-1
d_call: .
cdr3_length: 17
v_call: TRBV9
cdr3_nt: TGTGCCAGCAGCGAGCCCTATCCGGGATCGATGAACACTGAAGCTTTCTTT
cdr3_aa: CASSEPYPGSMNTEAFF

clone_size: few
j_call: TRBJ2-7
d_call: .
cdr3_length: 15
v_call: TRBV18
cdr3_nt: TGTGCCAGCTCACCTGGGGCACAATATACCTACGAGCAGTACTTC
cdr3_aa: CASSPGAQYTYEQYF

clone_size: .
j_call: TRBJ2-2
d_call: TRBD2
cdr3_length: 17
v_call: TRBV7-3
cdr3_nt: TGTGCCAGCAGCTCCCCCCGGGTAGCGGGAGGCACCGGGGAGCTGTTTTTT
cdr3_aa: CASSSPRVAGGTGELFF